These 6 T cell receptor beta chains came from one sample sequenced in a study of blood T cell repertoires in COVID-19. Profiling relied on immunoSEQ multiplex PCR, and the TCRdb table lists in-frame clones only, not all of them. Of some 200,000 clones listed, 83% were seen once; the top ten hold roughly 6.1%. The source material was peripheral blood. These receptors all come from a woman between 35 and 50 years old with acute or convalescent COVID-19.

The chain is built from TRBV7-2 and TRBJ1-5; D is possibly TRBD1 (5 bases). The CDR3 totals 15 residues. Trimming left V 0 bases short and J 5 bases short, with 11 bases between. CDR1 is SGHTA, CDR2 FQGNSA, per germline. The CDR3 here is CASSLAVSGYQPQHF. The CDR3 DNA sequence: TGTGCCAGCAGCTTAGCGGTGTCAGGGTATCAGCCCCAGCATTTT. The full variable domain, rest sourced from reference TRBV7-2 and TRBJ1-5, is GAGVSQSPSNKVTEKGKDVELRCDPISGHTALYWYRQSLGQGLEFLIYFQGNSAPDKSGLPSDRFSAERTGGSVSTLTIQRTQQEDSAVYLCASSLAVSGYQPQHFGDGTRLSIL.

J is TRBJ1-1 and V is TRBV15; D gene ambiguous. This CDR3 comprises 13 residues. From germline, CDR1 is LNHNV and CDR2 YYDKDF (reference sequence). V was shortened by 3 bases and J by 3 bases, with 8 bases between the two germline ends. CDR3 bases: TGTGCCACCAGCAGCGGTCCGGACACTGAAGCTTTCTTT. It codes for CATSSGPDTEAFF.

The rearrangement joins TRBV5-8 to TRBJ1-4; D is possibly TRBD1 (6 bases). V gave up 4 bases and J gave up 3 bases, with 19 bases separating them. CDR3 size: 17 residues. CDR1 SGHTS and CDR2 YDEGEE come from the germline V gene. As DNA, the CDR3 is TGTGCCAGCAGCCCGGGTCTCGGGGGGCTATCTAATGAAAAACTGTTTTTT. It is translated as CASSPGLGGLSNEKLFF.

The chain carries TRBV6-6 and TRBJ1-3; D perhaps matches TRBD1 (6 bases). The V end was cut by 4 bases, the J end by 0 bases, with 7 bases between. Germline V gene sequence: CDR1 MNHNY, CDR2 SVGAGI (reference sequence). The CDR3 contains 14 residues. CDR3 residues: CASSSGHSGNTIYF. CDR3 nucleotide sequence: TGTGCCAGCAGTTCGGGACACTCTGGAAACACCATATATTTT.

J is TRBJ2-7 and V is TRBV9, with 10 bases identical to TRBD1. V gave up 4 bases and J gave up 2 bases; unmatched junction bases: 6. This CDR3 is built from 15 residues. Germline assignment: CDR1 SGDLS and CDR2 YYNGEE. In DNA, the CDR3 is TGTGCCAGCAGCCGGACAGGGGGGCCCCCCTACGAGCAGTACTTC. Protein: CASSRTGGPPYEQYF.

For this clone: This specimen includes other DNA sequences encoding the same CDR3. The chain has TRBV7-3 and TRBJ2-3; 14 bases fit TRBD2. Germline V gene data show CDR1 as SGHTA and CDR2 as FQGTGA. The CDR3 is 16 amino acids. V trimming: 4 bases; J trimming: 1 base; junction bases outside the gene matches: 1. The CDR3 sequence: CASSSGLAGGTDTQYF. The CDR3, as DNA: TGTGCCAGCAGCTCGGGACTAGCGGGAGGCACAGATACGCAGTATTTT.